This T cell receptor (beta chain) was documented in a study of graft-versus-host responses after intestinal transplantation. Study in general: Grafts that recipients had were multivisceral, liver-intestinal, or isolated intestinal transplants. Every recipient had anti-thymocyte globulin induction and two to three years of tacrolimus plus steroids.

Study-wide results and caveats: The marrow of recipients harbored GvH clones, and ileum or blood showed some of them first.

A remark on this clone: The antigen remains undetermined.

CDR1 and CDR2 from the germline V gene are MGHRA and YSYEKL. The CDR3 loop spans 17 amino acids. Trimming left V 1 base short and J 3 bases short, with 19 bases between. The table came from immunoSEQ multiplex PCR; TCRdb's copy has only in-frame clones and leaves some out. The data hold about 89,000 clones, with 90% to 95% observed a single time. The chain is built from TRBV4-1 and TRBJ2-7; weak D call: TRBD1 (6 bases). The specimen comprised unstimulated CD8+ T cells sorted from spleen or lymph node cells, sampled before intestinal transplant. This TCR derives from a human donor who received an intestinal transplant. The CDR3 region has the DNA TGCGCCAGCAGCCAAGGCGTCGCAGGGGCTGATGGCTACGAGCAGTACTTC. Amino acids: CASSQGVAGADGYEQYF.